Below, one T cell receptor beta chain is given with its context. The data originate from a study of blood T cell repertoires in COVID-19. As for the study in general: Samples representing acute and convalescent COVID-19 were sourced from the United States, Italy and Spain. PBMCs, B-cell-depleted T cells, or T cells were the source of the cDNA or gDNA that made up the material.

Data came from immunoSEQ multiplex PCR; TCRdb stores just in-frame clones and leaves some out. Found here are about 58,000 clones, about 91% of them singletons; the top ten hold more than 13%. The germline V gene encodes CDR1 ENHRY and CDR2 SYGVKD. The CDR3 has 15 amino acids. Trimming took 9 bases from V and 6 from J; bases not matched to a gene: 14. The chain uses TRBV10-3 and TRBJ2-1; 7 nucleotides match TRBD1. The TCR sequence derives from a woman aged 55-69 years with active COVID-19. The material sequenced was peripheral blood. For the CDR3, the DNA is TGTGCCATGGGCGGTGGGACAGAAAAACCCAATGAGCAGTTCTTC. Encoded protein: CAMGGGTEKPNEQFF.